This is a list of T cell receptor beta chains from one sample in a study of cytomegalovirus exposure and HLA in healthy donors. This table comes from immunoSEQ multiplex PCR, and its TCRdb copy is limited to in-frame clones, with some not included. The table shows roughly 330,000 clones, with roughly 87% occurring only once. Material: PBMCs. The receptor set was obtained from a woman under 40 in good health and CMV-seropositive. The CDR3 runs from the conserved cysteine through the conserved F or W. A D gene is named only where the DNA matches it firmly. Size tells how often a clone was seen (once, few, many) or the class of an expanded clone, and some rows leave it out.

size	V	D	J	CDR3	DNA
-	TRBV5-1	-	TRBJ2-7	CASSTDTLSYEQYF	TGCGCCAGCAGCACGGACACCTTATCCTACGAGCAGTACTTC
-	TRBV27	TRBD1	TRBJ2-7	CASSSLHRGGEQYF	TGTGCCAGCAGTTCACTCCACAGGGGCGGCGAGCAGTACTTC
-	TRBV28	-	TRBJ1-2	CASSFYSYYGYTF	TGTGCCAGCAGTTTTTACAGCTACTATGGCTACACCTTC
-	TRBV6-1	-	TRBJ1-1	CASTPRRDTEAFF	TGTGCCAGCACCCCACGGAGAGACACTGAAGCTTTCTTT
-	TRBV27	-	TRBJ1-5	CASSYGVSNQPQHF	TGTGCCAGCAGCTACGGGGTCAGCAATCAGCCCCAGCATTTT
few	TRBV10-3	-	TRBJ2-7	CASGQGGGTYEQYF	TGTGCCAGCGGGCAGGGAGGGGGGACCTACGAGCAGTACTTC
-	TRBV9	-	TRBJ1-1	CASSSTGFQGSEAFF	TGTGCCAGCAGCTCCACCGGGTTCCAGGGCTCTGAAGCTTTCTTT
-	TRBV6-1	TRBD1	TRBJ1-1	CASSERTGRMNTEAFF	TGTGCCAGCAGTGAAAGGACAGGGCGAATGAACACTGAAGCTTTCTTT
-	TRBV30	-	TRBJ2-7	CAWTGGPYEQYF	TGTGCCTGGACCGGCGGACCCTACGAGCAGTACTTC
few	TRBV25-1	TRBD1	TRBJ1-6	CASSEFGTGYSPLHF	TGTGCCAGCAGTGAATTCGGGACAGGTTATTCACCCCTCCACTTT
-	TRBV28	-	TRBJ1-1	CASSLLNTEAFF	TGTGCCAGCAGTTTACTGAACACTGAAGCTTTCTTT
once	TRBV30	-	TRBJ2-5	CAWSKVRGVETQYF	TGTGCCTGGAGTAAGGTCAGGGGTGTGGAGACCCAGTACTTC
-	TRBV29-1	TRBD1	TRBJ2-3	CSVPGQGTTDTQYF	TGCAGCGTTCCGGGACAGGGTACCACAGATACGCAGTATTTT
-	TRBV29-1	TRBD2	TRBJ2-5	CSALGGGVLVTQYF	TGCAGCGCCCTGGGCGGGGGGGTTCTCGTGACCCAGTACTTC
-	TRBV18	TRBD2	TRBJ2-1	CASSPLPPPGLAYNEQFF	TGTGCCAGCTCACCTTTGCCTCCCCCGGGACTAGCGTACAATGAGCAGTTCTTC
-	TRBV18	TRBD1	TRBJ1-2	CASSSTGQGAHGYTF	TGTGCCAGCTCATCAACCGGACAGGGGGCCCACGGCTACACCTTC
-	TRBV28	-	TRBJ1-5	CASRQVGNQPQHF	TGTGCCAGCAGACAGGTTGGCAATCAGCCCCAGCATTTT
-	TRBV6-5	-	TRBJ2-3	CASSNTDTQYF	TGTGCCAGCAGTAACACAGATACGCAGTATTTT
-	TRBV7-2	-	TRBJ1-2	CASSSSGGYGYTF	TGTGCCAGCAGCTCGTCCGGAGGATATGGCTACACCTTC
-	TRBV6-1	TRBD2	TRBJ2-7	CASRALTSGRGEQYF	TGTGCCAGCCGCGCCCTTACTAGCGGGAGGGGCGAGCAGTACTTC
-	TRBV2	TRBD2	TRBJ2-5	CASSEAVASGRETQYF	TGTGCCAGCAGTGAAGCTGTCGCTAGCGGGCGGGAGACCCAGTACTTC
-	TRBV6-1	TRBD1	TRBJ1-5	CASSAYRGSNQPQHF	TGTGCCAGCAGTGCATACAGGGGCAGCAATCAGCCCCAGCATTTT
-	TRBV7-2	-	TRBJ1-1	CASRIVAGNTEAFF	TGTGCCAGCAGGATAGTAGCGGGGAACACTGAAGCTTTCTTT
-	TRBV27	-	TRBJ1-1	CASSERKGTANTEAFF	TGTGCCAGCAGTGAGAGAAAGGGGACGGCGAACACTGAAGCTTTCTTT
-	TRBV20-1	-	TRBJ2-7	CSASGSFEQYF	TGCAGTGCTAGTGGTAGTTTCGAGCAGTACTTC
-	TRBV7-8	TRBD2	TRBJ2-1	CASSLSMRGSYNEQFF	TGTGCCAGCAGCTTATCAATGCGGGGGAGTTACAATGAGCAGTTCTTC
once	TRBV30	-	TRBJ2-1	CAWSVVGGDPYNEQFF	TGTGCCTGGAGTGTAGTAGGGGGAGACCCCTACAATGAGCAGTTCTTC
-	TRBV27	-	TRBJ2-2	CASSLGPNTGELFF	TGTGCCAGCAGTTTGGGACCGAACACCGGGGAGCTGTTTTTT
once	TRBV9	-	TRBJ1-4	CASSVGIGEATNEKLFF	TGTGCCAGCAGCGTAGGGATAGGGGAGGCGACTAATGAAAAACTGTTTTTT
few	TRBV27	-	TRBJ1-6	CASSLSVTSPLHF	TGTGCCAGCAGTTTATCGGTGACTTCACCCCTCCACTTT
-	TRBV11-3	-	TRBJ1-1	CASSTPGAEAFF	TGTGCCAGCAGCACCCCGGGAGCTGAAGCTTTCTTT
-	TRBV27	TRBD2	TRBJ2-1	CASSSGTSIHEQFF	TGTGCCAGCAGTTCCGGGACTAGTATACATGAGCAGTTCTTC
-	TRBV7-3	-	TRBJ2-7	CASSLSTSYEQYF	TGTGCCAGCAGCCTAAGCACTTCCTACGAGCAGTACTTC
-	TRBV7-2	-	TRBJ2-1	CASSLPTANEQFF	TGTGCCAGCAGCTTACCTACCGCTAATGAGCAGTTCTTC
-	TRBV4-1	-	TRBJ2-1	CASSQDKTGAYNEQFF	TGCGCCAGCAGCCAAGATAAGACGGGAGCTTACAATGAGCAGTTCTTC
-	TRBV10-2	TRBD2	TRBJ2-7	CASSTISGRTDEQYF	TGCGCCAGCAGTACCATAAGCGGGAGGACGGACGAGCAGTACTTC
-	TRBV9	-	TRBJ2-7	CASSPDLSNYEQYF	TGTGCCAGCAGCCCCGATCTGTCGAACTACGAGCAGTACTTC
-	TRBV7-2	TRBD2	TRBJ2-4	CASSLPLAGGENIQYF	TGTGCCAGCAGTCTCCCTCTAGCGGGAGGAGAAAACATTCAGTACTTC
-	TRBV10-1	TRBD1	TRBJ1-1	CASRSGQENTEAFF	TGCGCCAGCAGGTCGGGACAGGAGAACACTGAAGCTTTCTTT
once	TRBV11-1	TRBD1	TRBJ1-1	CASSPNDRGRANTEAFF	TGTGCCAGCAGCCCTAACGACAGGGGGCGGGCGAACACTGAAGCTTTCTTT
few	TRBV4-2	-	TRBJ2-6	CASSQEGSSGANVLTF	TGTGCCAGCAGCCAAGAGGGTAGCTCTGGGGCCAACGTCCTGACTTTC
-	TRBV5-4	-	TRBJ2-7	CASSDIGEQYF	TGTGCCAGCAGCGACATCGGGGAGCAGTACTTC
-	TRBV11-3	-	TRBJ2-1	CASSLDGGRWSNEQFF	TGTGCCAGCAGCTTAGATGGGGGCCGGTGGAGCAATGAGCAGTTCTTC
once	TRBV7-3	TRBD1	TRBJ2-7	CASSPAGGGYEQYF	TGTGCCAGCAGCCCGGCAGGGGGCGGGTACGAGCAGTACTTC
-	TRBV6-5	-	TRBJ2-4	CASSWDPRDIQYF	TGTGCCAGCAGCTGGGACCCCCGGGACATTCAGTACTTC
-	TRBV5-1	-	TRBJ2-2	CASSSPGNTGELFF	TGCGCCAGCAGCTCTCCAGGGAACACCGGGGAGCTGTTTTTT
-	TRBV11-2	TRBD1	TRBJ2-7	CASSPQPGQQYEQYF	TGTGCCAGCAGCCCCCAGCCGGGACAGCAATACGAGCAGTACTTC
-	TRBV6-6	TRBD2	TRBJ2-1	CASSYSLAENEQFF	TGTGCCAGCAGTTATAGTCTAGCGGAAAATGAGCAGTTCTTC